Each of the 6 T cell receptor beta chains below was sequenced from the same sample in a study of T-cell reconstitution after alpha-beta-depleted transplantation in children. The library targeted TCRbeta and was prepared with unique molecular identifiers. MiXCR was run by TCRdb on the PCR reads, yielding one entry per CDR3 protein. The sample consists of around 380,000 distinct CDR3 sequences, approximately 11% of them appearing once. The input for sequencing was PBMCs from the stem cell graft donor, taken from the stem cell graft. The source of these receptors is a human donor who donated a stem cell graft to a child with acute myeloid leukemia.

A few counts support this clonotype. The rearrangement uses TRBV10-3 and TRBJ2-3; either TRBD1 or TRBD2 may fit D (6 bases each). V was trimmed by 7 bases and J by 3 bases, leaving 14 bases between them. The CDR3 length is 14 residues. Per the germline V gene, CDR1 is ENHRY and CDR2 is SYGVKD. This CDR3 is CAINLGGGTDTQYF. CDR3 coding DNA: TGTGCCATCAATCTCGGAGGGGGTACAGATACGCAGTATTTT.

CDR3 DNA sequence: TGTGCCAGCAAGTGGGAGCGAAGAGCTTTCTTT. Translated: CASKWERRAFF. The chain couples TRBV28 to TRBJ1-1; D is unclear. This CDR3 is built from 11 residues. Between the trimmed V and J ends, which lost 7 bases and 10 bases, there was a span of 13 bases. Germline lookup yields CDR1 MDHEN and CDR2 SYDVKM. Full variable domain (rest looked up from reference TRBV28 and TRBJ1-1): DVKVTQSSRYLVKRTGEKVFLECVQDMDHENMFWYRQDPGLGLRLIYFSYDVKMKEKGDIPEGYSVSREKKERFSLILESASTNQTSMYLCASKWERRAFFGQGTRLTVV.

This clonotype appeared a few times. The chain carries TRBV18 and TRBJ1-5; D call uncertain. This CDR3 is built from 16 residues. The germline gives CDR1 KGHSH, CDR2 LQKENI. Trimming cost V 1 base and J 4 bases, with 14 bases left between them. The CDR3 nucleotides read TGTGCCAGCTCACCACGGGGATTGCGGGGAAATCAGCCCCAGCATTTT. Residues: CASSPRGLRGNQPQHF.

The sample holds many counts of this clonotype. The gene calls are TRBV5-1 and TRBJ1-6; D is possibly TRBD1 (5 bases). CDR1 is SGHRS and CDR2 is YFSETQ in the germline V gene. The V end was cut by 0 bases, the J end by 8 bases, with 12 bases between. There are 15 residues in the CDR3. Written as DNA, the CDR3 is TGCGCCAGCAGCTTGGTAGGGGCCGGGGATTCACCCCTCCACTTT. Its protein product is CASSLVGAGDSPLHF.

This chain joins TRBV7-3 and TRBJ2-3; TRBD2 aligns across 8 bases. Germline V gene sequence: CDR1 SGHTA, CDR2 FQGTGA. There are 15 residues in the CDR3. The ends lost 5 bases at V and 1 base at J; junction bases unmatched: 5. The CDR3 sequence: CASSTLTSGTDTQYF. The DNA of the CDR3 is TGTGCCAGCAGCACCCTGACTAGCGGCACAGATACGCAGTATTTT.

This clonotype was counted ten times or more. CDR3 coding DNA: TGCAGTGCTAAGGACAGGGCCCCCCAAGAGACCCAGTACTTC. It is translated as CSAKDRAPQETQYF. This chain links TRBV20-1 with TRBJ2-5; 8 bases match TRBD1. The V segment lost 4 bases and the J segment 1 base; nucleotides outside the gene matches: 5. The CDR3 has 14 amino acids. The germline CDR1 and CDR2 sequences are DFQATT and SNEGSKA (reference sequence).